This T cell receptor beta chain originates from a study of cytomegalovirus exposure and HLA in healthy donors. Across the study: When 398 donors were genotyped, just over 80% of them were found to fall in the Caucasian-associated ancestry cluster.

The CDR3 consists of 15 residues. The germline V gene encodes CDR1 SGHNT and CDR2 YENEEA. V lost 0 bases and J lost 4; bases outside the gene matches: 4. Study-level results: In vitro assays verified that a few CMV-associated chains recognized CMV antigens specifically. Later analysis demonstrated an association between a missense DCLRE1C variant and TCR beta V- and J-gene trimming. Sequencing likely generated an artifact that appeared as a cluster of highly shared sequence variants.

This clone was counted a few times. The antigen is undetermined. Primers: 60 Vbeta forward and 13 Jbeta reverse. TCRdb keeps only in-frame clones here, not all; method: immunoSEQ multiplex PCR. Altogether hundreds of thousands of clones are present, roughly 80% being singletons, with the ten largest covering about 6%. What was sequenced was PBMCs. The rearrangement uses TRBV11-3 and TRBJ1-1; 8 nucleotides match TRBD1. This clonotype was obtained from a man aged 35-49 years in good health and CMV-seropositive. CDR3 DNA: TGTGCCAGCAGCTTAGAGGACAGGGATGGCACTGAAGCTTTCTTT. Protein product: CASSLEDRDGTEAFF.